The text below deals with one T cell receptor beta chain. Its specificity is unknown. Germline V lookup: CDR1 SGHNT, CDR2 YENEEA. Trimming stripped 1 base from V and 8 bases from J, with 12 bases between. CDR3 size: 14 residues. This entry belongs to a study of T cell responses to AZD1222 COVID-19 vaccine. Overall study context: Recipients boosted at about 4 weeks or about 12 weeks are pooled. Whole-study findings and limits: Nearly half of spike-specific TCRs reportedly target variant regions that are unmutated in the B.1.351 and B.1.1.7 variants. Donors were chiefly white British, with a greater number of females, and clonal diversity was perhaps underestimated. In all cases, repertoires were sampled only after the peak T cell response.

The table came from immunoSEQ multiplex PCR; TCRdb's copy has only in-frame clones and leaves some out. The sample gives some 120,000 clones, 70% to 90% of which show up once; about 1.5% is in the top ten. Here the sequenced sample was peripheral blood, taken on day 0 of AZD1222 vaccination. V and J are TRBV11-3 and TRBJ2-1; D not certain. This TCR derives from an adult in good health. CDR3 residues: CASSLVRGEHEQFF. CDR3 coding DNA: TGTGCCAGCAGCTTAGTCCGAGGTGAGCATGAGCAGTTCTTC.